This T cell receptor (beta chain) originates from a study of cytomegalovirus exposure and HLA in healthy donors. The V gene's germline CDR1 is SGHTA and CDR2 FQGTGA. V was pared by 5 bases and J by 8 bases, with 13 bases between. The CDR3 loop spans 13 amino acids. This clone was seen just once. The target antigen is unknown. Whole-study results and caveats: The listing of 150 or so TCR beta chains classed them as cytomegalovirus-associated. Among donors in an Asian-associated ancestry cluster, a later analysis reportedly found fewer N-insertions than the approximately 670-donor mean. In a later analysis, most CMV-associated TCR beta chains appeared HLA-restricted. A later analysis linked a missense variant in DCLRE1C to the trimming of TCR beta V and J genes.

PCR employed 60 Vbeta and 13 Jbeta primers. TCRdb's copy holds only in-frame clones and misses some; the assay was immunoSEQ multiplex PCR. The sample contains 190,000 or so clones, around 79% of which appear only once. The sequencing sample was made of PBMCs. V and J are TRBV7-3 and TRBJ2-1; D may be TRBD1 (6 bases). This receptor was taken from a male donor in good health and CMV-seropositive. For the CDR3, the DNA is TGTGCCAGCAGCGGGGGCCAGGGATATGAGCAGTTCTTC. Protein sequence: CASSGGQGYEQFF.